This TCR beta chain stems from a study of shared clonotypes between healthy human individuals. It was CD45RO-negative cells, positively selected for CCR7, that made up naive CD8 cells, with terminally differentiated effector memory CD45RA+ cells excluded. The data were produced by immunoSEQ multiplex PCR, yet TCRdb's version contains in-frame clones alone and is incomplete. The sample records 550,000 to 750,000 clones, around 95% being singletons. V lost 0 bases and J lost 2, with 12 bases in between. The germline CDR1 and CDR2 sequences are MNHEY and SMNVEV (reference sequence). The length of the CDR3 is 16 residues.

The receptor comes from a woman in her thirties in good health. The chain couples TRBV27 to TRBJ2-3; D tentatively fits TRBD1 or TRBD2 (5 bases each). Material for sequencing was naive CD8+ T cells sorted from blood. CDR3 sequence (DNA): TGTGCCAGCAGTTTATCGATCCGGGGCGCCACAGATACGCAGTATTTT. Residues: CASSLSIRGATDTQYF.